This TCR beta chain was captured by sequencing in a study of blood T cell repertoires in COVID-19 (dated by TCRdb to about 2020). Describing the broader study: Samples from collaborators originated in the United States, Italy and Spain and spanned both the acute and convalescent phases of COVID-19. The prospective study material was composed of cDNA or gDNA derived from T cells, B-cell-depleted T cells, or PBMCs. The dataset comprised deeply sampled blood TCRbeta repertoires from subjects exposed to, actively infected with, or recovered from COVID-19. A freely available public database, intended as a resource for researchers studying the immune response to SARS-CoV-2, is where the repertoires were released. Samples came from the ongoing ImmuneRACE study (first 160 participants) plus 1,254 subjects from 6 global collaborators. Nearly every sample came with metadata listing a de-identified subject ID, COVID-19 status, age in years and sex. Where HLA class I and class II types were available, the types were taken from metadata supplied by the sample provider, not from assay-based typing.

Points the paper makes about the study in general: The amount of clinical and demographic metadata varied by source and participant and was provided uncurated.

A second Seattle source provided samples from volunteer blood donors who had recovered from COVID-19. The collaborating institutions used their own protocols to collect whole blood in K2EDTA tubes. For TCRbeta analysis, collaborator samples were shipped as frozen whole blood, as isolated PBMCs, or as DNA extracted from either sample type. About this clone itself: The specificity of this receptor is unknown. At one end the junction does not follow the germline gene, possibly because of a read error.

The immunoSEQ Assay, a bias-controlled multiplex PCR, was used to amplify TCRbeta CDR3 regions from genomic DNA. The authors' pipeline ran thus. Nucleated cell counts per sample were estimated from amplification of reference gene primers within the assay. Sequence reads were collapsed and filtered to measure the absolute abundance of every unique TCRbeta CDR3 rearrangement. For each sample, productive Simpson clonality was calculated as the square root of Simpson's diversity index across productive rearrangements. The source is immuneACCESS, and TCRdb retained only in-frame sequences with V and J called. Part of the clones is not carried over; for the studies checked, unresolved V genes explain less than half of this, and the remainder is unexplained. D and trimming come from the DNA, and the V and J calls and clone size come from that table. The sample table shows 120,000 or so clones, and roughly 83% are seen once. The ten largest clones take up about an eighth of the sample.

The germline V gene specifies SQVTM as CDR1 and ANQGSEA as CDR2. The CDR3 goes from the cysteine to the phenylalanine over 16 residues. Of the read, only the CDR3 DNA is kept; its 48 bases are in frame from base 1. The chain employs TRBV29-1 and TRBJ2-6, and 10 bases in between align with TRBD1. The receptor was derived from a woman aged 30 to 39 who had recovered from COVID-19. Source material: peripheral blood. The DNA sequence is given as TGCAGCGTTAGGGGACAGGGGTCTGCTGGTGCCAACGTCCTGACTTTC. Its protein is CSVRGQGSAGANVLTF.